This entry features one T cell receptor (beta chain) sequence. These data belong to a study of blood T cell repertoires in COVID-19. As for the study in general: Samples of COVID-19 (acute and convalescent) were obtained from the United States, Italy and Spain. Nucleic acid was either cDNA or gDNA, and it came from T cells, B-cell-depleted T cells, or PBMCs.

This CDR3 has 14 residues. The V gene's germline CDR1 is SGHAT and CDR2 FQNNGV. The germline V and J ends were trimmed by 5 bases and 7 bases, with 15 bases remaining between them. Authors' processing steps: Using reference gene primer amplification, nucleated cell counts were estimated. The repertoire was sequenced with immunoSEQ multiplex PCR; TCRdb's copy has only in-frame clones and lacks some. V, J and clone size were drawn from that table, and D and trimming were deduced from the DNA. The sample lists 300,000 to 450,000 clones, about 85% occurring once. Sequences were obtained from peripheral blood. The source of this sequence is a woman younger than 30 with acute or convalescent COVID-19. This chain links TRBV11-2 with TRBJ1-5; D is perhaps TRBD1 (5 bases). CDR3 sequence: CASSPGAGPQPQHF. As DNA, the CDR3 is TGTGCCAGCAGCCCTGGGGCTGGTCCGCAGCCCCAGCATTTT.